This is a list of T cell receptor beta chains from one sample in a study of blood T cell repertoires in COVID-19. Only in-frame clones appear in the TCRdb table, and some are missing; sequencing was by immunoSEQ multiplex PCR. The sample has 200,000 to 250,000 clones, about 79% seen once; the top ten hold 9.7%. Specimen: peripheral blood. These receptors originate from a man aged 45-65 years with active or convalescent COVID-19. The CDR3 runs from the conserved cysteine through the conserved F or W. A D gene is named only where the DNA matches it firmly. Size values are once, few and many counts, or a class for expanded clones, and some rows have none.

TRBV4-1	TRBJ1-1	NA	NA	CASSQYTNTEAFF	TGCGCCAGCAGCCAATACACGAACACTGAAGCTTTCTTT
TRBV6-2/TRBV6-3	TRBJ2-5	TRBD2	NA	CASSTTSGSSRETQYF	TGTGCCAGCAGTACAACTAGCGGGAGTTCAAGAGAGACCCAGTACTTC
TRBV12-3/TRBV12-4	TRBJ1-1	NA	few	CASSLQGFTEAFF	TGTGCCAGCAGTTTACAGGGGTTCACTGAAGCTTTCTTT
TRBV7-8	TRBJ2-7	NA	NA	CASSLALTGKYEQYF	TGTGCCAGCAGCTTAGCGTTAACAGGGAAGTACGAGCAGTACTTC
TRBV14	TRBJ1-5	NA	NA	CASSQGSGNQPQHF	TGTGCCAGCAGCCAAGGTTCGGGGAATCAGCCCCAGCATTTT
TRBV19	TRBJ2-3	TRBD2	NA	CASSTLAGGNTQYF	TGTGCCAGTAGTACGCTAGCGGGAGGAAATACGCAGTATTTT
TRBV7-3	TRBJ2-2	NA	few	CASSQGTGELFF	TGTGCCAGCAGCCAGGGGACCGGGGAGCTGTTTTTT
TRBV27	TRBJ2-2	NA	once	CASSLGGGAGELFF	TGTGCCAGCAGTTTAGGAGGGGGGGCCGGGGAGCTGTTTTTT
TRBV20-1	TRBJ2-7	NA	NA	CSASTHSRSYEQYF	TGCAGTGCTAGTACCCACTCTCGCTCCTACGAGCAGTACTTC
TRBV3-1/TRBV3-2	TRBJ2-1	TRBD1	few	CASSPQDRLNEQFF	TGTGCCAGCAGCCCCCAGGACAGGCTCAATGAGCAGTTCTTC
TRBV6-5	TRBJ1-1	TRBD1	NA	CASGKDRDLSTTFF	TGTGCCAGCGGTAAGGACAGGGATCTGTCGACAACTTTCTTT
TRBV2	TRBJ2-4	NA	NA	CASSDSGNIQYF	TGTGCCAGCAGTGATTCGGGGAACATTCAGTACTTC
TRBV5-8	TRBJ1-1	TRBD1	NA	CASRGQLEAFF	TGTGCCAGCAGGGGACAGTTAGAAGCTTTCTTT
TRBV10-3	TRBJ1-5	NA	NA	CAISETGQDQPQHF	TGTGCCATCAGTGAGACAGGGCAGGATCAGCCCCAGCATTTT
TRBV2	TRBJ2-5	NA	NA	CASSDSEVRETQYF	TGTGCCAGCAGTGATTCGGAGGTCCGTGAGACCCAGTACTTC
TRBV28	TRBJ2-7	NA	once	CASSFGTPYEQYF	TGTGCCAGCAGTTTCGGGACTCCTTACGAGCAGTACTTC
TRBV4-3	TRBJ1-6	TRBD1	few	CASSQGTGGLNSPLHF	TGCGCCAGCAGCCAAGGGACAGGGGGCTTGAATTCACCCCTCCACTTT